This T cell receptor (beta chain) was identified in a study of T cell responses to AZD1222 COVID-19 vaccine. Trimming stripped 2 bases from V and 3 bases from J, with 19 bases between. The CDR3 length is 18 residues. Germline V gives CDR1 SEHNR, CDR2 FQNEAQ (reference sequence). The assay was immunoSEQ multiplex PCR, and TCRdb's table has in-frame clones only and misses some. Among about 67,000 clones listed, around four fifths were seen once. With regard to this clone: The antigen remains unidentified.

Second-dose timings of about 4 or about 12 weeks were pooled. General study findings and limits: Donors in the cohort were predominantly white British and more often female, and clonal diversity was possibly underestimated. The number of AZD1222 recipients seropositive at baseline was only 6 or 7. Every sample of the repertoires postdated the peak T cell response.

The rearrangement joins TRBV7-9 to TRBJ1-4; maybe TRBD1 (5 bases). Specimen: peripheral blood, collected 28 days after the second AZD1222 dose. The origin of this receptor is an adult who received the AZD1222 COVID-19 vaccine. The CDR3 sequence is CASSLLSLGDGPNEKLFF. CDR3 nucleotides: TGTGCCAGCAGCTTATTATCTCTAGGGGACGGACCTAATGAAAAACTGTTTTTT.